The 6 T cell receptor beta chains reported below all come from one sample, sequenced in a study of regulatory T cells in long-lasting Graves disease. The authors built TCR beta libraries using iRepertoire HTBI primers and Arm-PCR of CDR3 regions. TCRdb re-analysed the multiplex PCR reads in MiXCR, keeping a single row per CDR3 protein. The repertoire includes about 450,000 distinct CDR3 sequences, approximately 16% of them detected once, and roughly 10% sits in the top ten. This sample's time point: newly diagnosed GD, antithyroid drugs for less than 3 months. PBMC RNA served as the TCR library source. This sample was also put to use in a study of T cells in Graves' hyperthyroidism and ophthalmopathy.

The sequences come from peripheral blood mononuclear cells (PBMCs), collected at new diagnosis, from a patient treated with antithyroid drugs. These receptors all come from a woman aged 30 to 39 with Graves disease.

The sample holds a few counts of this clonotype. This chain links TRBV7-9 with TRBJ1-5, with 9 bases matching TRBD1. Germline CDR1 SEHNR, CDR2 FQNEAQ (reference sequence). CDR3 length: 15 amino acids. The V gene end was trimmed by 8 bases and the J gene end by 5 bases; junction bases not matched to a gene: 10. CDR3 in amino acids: CASSPGQGLHQPQHF. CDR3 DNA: TGTGCCAGCTCCCCGGGACAGGGCCTGCATCAGCCCCAGCATTTT.

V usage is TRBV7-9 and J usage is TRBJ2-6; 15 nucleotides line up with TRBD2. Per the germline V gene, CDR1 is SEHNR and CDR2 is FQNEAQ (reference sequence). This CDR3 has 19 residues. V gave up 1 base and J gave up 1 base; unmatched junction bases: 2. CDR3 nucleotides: TGTGCCAGCAGCTTAGATGGGACTAGCGGGAGGTCTGGGGCCAACGTCCTGACTTTC. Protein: CASSLDGTSGRSGANVLTF.

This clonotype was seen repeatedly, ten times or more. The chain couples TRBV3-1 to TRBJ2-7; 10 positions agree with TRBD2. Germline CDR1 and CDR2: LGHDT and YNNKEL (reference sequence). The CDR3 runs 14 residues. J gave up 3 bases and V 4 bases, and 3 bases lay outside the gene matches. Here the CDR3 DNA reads TGTGCCAGCAGCCCCGGACTAGCGGACTACGAGCAGTACTTC. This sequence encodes CASSPGLADYEQYF.

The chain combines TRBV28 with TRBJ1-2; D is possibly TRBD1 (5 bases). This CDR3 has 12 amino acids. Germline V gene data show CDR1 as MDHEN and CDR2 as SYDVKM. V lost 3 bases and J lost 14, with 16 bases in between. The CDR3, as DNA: TGTGCCAGCAGTTTCAGTGGGGCCCCCGTAACCTTC. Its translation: CASSFSGAPVTF.

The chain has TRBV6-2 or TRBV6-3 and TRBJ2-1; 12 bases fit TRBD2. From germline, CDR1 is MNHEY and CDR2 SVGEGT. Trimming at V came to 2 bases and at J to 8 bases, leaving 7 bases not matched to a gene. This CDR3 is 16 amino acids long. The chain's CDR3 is CASSYLAGGLGDEQFF. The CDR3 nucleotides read TGTGCCAGCAGTTACCTAGCGGGAGGGTTAGGGGATGAGCAGTTCTTC.

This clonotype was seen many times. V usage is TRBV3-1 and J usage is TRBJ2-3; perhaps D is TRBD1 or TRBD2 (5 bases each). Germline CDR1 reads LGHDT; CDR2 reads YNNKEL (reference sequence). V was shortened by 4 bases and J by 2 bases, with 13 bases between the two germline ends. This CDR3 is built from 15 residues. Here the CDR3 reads CASSLRDGYTDTQYF. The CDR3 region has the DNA TGTGCCAGCAGCCTCCGGGACGGATACACAGATACGCAGTATTTT.